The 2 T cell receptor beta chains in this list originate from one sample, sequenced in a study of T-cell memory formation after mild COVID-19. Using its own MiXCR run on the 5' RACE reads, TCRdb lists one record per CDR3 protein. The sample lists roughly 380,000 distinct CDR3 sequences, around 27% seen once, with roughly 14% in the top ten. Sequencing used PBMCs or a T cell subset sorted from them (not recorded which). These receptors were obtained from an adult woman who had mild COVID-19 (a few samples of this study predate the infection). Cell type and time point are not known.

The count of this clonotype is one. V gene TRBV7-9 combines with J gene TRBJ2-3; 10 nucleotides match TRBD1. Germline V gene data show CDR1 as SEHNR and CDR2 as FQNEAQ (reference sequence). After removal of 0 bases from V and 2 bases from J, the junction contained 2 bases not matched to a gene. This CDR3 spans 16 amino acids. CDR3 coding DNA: TGTGCCAGCAGCTTAGCGGACAGGGGGGCCACAGATACGCAGTATTTT. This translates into CASSLADRGATDTQYF.

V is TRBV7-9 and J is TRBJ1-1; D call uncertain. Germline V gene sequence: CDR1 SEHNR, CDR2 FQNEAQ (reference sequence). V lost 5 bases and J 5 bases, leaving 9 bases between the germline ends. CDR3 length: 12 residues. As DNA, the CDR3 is TGTGCCAGCAGCCCAGTGGGGACTGAAGCTTTCTTT. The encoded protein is CASSPVGTEAFF.